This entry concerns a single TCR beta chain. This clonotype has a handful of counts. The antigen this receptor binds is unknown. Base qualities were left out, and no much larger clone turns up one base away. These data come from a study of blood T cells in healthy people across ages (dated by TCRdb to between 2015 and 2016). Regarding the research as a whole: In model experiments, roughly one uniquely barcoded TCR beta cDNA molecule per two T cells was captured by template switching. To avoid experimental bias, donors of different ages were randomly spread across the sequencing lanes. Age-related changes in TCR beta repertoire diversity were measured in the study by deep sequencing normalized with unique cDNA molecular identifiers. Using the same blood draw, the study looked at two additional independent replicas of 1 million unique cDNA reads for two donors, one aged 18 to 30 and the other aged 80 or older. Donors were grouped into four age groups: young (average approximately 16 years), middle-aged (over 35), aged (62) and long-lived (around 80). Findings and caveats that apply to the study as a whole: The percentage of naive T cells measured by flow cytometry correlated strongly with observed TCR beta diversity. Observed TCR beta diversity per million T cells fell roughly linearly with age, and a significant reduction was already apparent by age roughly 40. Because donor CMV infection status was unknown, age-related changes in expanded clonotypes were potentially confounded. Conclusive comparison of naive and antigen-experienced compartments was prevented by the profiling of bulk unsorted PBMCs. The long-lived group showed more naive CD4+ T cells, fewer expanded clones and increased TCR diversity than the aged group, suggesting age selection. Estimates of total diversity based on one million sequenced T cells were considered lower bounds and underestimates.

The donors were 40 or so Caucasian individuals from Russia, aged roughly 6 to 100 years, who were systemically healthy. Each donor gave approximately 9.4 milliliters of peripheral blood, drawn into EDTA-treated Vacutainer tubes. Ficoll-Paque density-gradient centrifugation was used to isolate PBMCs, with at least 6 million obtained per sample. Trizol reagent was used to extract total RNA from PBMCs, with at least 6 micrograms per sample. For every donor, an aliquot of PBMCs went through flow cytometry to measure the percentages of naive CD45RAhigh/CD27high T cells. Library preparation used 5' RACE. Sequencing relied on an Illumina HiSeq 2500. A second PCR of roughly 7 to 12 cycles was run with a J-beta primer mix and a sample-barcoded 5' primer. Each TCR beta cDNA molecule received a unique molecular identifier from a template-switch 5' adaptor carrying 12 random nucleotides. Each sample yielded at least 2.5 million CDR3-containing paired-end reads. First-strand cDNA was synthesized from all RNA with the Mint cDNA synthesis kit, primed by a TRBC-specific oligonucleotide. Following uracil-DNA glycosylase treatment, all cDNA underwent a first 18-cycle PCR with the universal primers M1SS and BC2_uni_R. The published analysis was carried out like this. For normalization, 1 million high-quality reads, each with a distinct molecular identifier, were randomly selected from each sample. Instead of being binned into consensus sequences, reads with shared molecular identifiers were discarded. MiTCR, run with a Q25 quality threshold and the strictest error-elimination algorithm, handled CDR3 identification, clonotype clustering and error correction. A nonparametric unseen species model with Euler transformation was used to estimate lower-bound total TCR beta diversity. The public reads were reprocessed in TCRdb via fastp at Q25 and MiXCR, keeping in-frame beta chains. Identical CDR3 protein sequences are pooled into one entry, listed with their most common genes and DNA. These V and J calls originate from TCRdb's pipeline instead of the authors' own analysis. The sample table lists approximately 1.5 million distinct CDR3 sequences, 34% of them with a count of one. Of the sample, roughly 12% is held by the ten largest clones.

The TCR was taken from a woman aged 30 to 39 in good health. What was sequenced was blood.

CDR3 reads: CASSFGGSGTEAFF. In nucleotides, the sequence is TGTGCCAGCAGCTTTGGGGGGTCGGGCACTGAAGCTTTCTTT. The chain uses TRBV27 and TRBJ1-1, with TRBD1 perhaps the D gene, on 5 matching bases. Based on the germline V gene (reference sequence), the CDR1 and CDR2 sequences are MNHEY and SMNVEV. Including the terminal cysteine and phenylalanine, the CDR3 comprises 14 residues. The retained sequence is limited to the CDR3, 42 bases, with the frame set at the first base. V gives up 6 bases and J gives up 4 bases, and the segment between their germline ends measures 15 bases.